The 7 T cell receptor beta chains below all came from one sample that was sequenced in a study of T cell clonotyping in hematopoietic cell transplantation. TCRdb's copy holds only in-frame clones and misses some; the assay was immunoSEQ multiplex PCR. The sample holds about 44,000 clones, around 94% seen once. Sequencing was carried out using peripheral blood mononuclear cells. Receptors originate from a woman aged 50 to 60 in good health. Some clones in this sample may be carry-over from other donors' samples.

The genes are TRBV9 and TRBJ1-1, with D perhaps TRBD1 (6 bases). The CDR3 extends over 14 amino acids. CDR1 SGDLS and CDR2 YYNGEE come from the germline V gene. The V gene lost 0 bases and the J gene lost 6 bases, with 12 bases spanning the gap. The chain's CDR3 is CASSVESGVAEAFF. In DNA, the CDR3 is TGTGCCAGCAGCGTAGAATCAGGGGTCGCTGAAGCTTTCTTT.

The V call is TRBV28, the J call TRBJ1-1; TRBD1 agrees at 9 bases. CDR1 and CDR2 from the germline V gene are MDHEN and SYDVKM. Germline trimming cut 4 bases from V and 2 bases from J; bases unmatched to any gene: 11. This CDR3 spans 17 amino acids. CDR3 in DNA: TGTGCCAGCAGTTCCTACTGGGGACAGGGCGGTAACACTGAAGCTTTCTTT. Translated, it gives CASSSYWGQGGNTEAFF.

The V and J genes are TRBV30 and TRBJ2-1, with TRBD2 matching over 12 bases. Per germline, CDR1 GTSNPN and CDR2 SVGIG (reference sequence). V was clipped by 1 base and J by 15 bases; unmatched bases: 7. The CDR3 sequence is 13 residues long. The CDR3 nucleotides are TGTGCCTGGAGTGCTCTAAAGACTAGCGGGGGGTTCTTC. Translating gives CAWSALKTSGGFF. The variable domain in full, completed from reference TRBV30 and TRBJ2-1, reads SQTIHQWPATLVQPVGSPLSLECTVEGTSNPNLYWYRQAAGRGLQLLFYSVGIGQISSEVPQNLSASRPQDRQFILSSKKLLLSDSGFYLCAWSALKTSGGFFGPGTRLTVL.

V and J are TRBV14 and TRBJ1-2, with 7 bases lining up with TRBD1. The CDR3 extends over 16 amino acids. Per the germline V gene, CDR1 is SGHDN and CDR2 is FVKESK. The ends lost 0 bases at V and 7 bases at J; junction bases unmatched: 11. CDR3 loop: CASSQDYAGGSSGYTF. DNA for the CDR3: TGTGCCAGCAGCCAAGATTATGCAGGGGGAAGTAGTGGCTACACCTTC.

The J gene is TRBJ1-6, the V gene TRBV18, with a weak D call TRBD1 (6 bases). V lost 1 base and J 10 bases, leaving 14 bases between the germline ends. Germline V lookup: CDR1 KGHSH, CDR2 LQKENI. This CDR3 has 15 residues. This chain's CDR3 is CASSPLGQEGSPLHF. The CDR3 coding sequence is TGTGCCAGCTCACCACTGGGACAAGAAGGGTCACCCCTCCACTTT. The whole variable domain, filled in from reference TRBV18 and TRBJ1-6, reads NAGVMQNPRHLVRRRGQEARLRCSPMKGHSHVYWYRQLPEEGLKFMVYLQKENIIDESGMPKERFSAEFPKEGPSILRIQQVVRGDSAAYFCASSPLGQEGSPLHFGNGTRLTVT.

CDR3 region: CSVDRENTEAFF. In DNA form, the CDR3 reads TGCAGCGTTGACCGAGAGAACACTGAAGCTTTCTTT. The gene calls are TRBV29-1 and TRBJ1-1; D gene unclear. The CDR3 has 12 residues. Germline V gene sequence: CDR1 SQVTM, CDR2 ANQGSEA. V was cut by 3 bases and J by 1 base, with 6 bases left in between. The full variable domain, completed using reference TRBV29-1 and TRBJ1-1, is SAVISQKPSRDICQRGTSLTIQCQVDSQVTMMFWYRQQPGQSLTLIATANQGSEATYESGFVIDKFPISRPNLTFSTLTVSNMSPEDSSIYLCSVDRENTEAFFGQGTRLTVV.

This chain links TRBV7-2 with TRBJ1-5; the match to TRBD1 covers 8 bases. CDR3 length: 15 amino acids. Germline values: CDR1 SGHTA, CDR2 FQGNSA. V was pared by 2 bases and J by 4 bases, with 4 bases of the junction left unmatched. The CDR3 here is CASSLRQGSNQPQHF. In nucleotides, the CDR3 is TGTGCCAGCAGCTTACGACAGGGGAGTAATCAGCCCCAGCATTTT.